Below are 11 T cell receptor beta chains sequenced from a single sample in a study of cytomegalovirus exposure and HLA in healthy donors (dated by TCRdb to 2015 to 2018). Libraries came from the immunoSEQ multiplex PCR assay. For the multiplex PCR, a mixture combining 60 forward primers for TCR Vbeta segments and 13 reverse primers for TCR Jbeta segments was used. TCRdb provides this immuneACCESS table in a form limited to in-frame rearrangements. Some clones are lacking; in checked studies, under half of them reflect an unresolved V gene, and why the rest are absent is not known. This sample is represented by roughly 93,000 clones; just over 75% of them were singletons. The leading ten clones occupy around 0.53% of the sample. The sample comprised PBMCs. These receptors were taken from a young man in good health and CMV-seronegative.

The J gene is TRBJ2-7, the V gene TRBV6-5, with TRBD1 as a possible D gene (6 bases). The CDR3 has 15 residues. Trimming left V 5 bases short and J 6 bases short, with 20 bases between. Germline CDR1 MNHEY, CDR2 SVGAGI. The CDR3 nucleotides are TGTGCCAGCAGTGTAAGGAGGACAGTCCCCCTCGAGCAGTACGTC. Protein sequence: CASSVRRTVPLEQYV.

V and J are TRBV7-9 and TRBJ2-7, with D tentatively TRBD1 (5 bases). This CDR3 is built from 11 residues. Germline values: CDR1 SEHNR, CDR2 FQNEAQ (reference sequence). Here the CDR3 reads CSIEQGREQYF. The DNA of the CDR3 is TGTTCCATCGAGCAGGGTCGCGAGCAGTACTTC. Based on the CDR3 plus reference TRBV7-9 and TRBJ2-7, the full variable domain is DTGVSQNPRHKITKRGQNVTFRCDPISEHNRLYWYRQTLGQGPEFLTYFQNEAQLEKSRLLSDRFSAERPKGSFSTLEIQRTEQGDSAMYLCSIEQGREQYFGPGTRLTVT.

The chain is built from TRBV4-3 and TRBJ2-5; 7 nucleotides line up with TRBD1. CDR3 length equals 16 residues. Germline V gives CDR1 LGHNA, CDR2 YSLEER. V trimming: 0 bases; J trimming: 7 bases; junction bases outside the gene matches: 11. The CDR3 is CASSQDVRGSGWTQYF. As DNA, the CDR3 is TGCGCCAGCAGCCAAGATGTCAGGGGGTCGGGTTGGACCCAGTACTTC.

The gene calls are TRBV7-9 and TRBJ1-1; D not resolved. The CDR3 totals 15 residues. Germline CDR1 and CDR2: SEHNR and FQNEAQ (reference sequence). Trimming cost V 5 bases and J 5 bases, with 18 bases left between them. As DNA, the CDR3 is TGTGCCAGCAGCCCGACGGTAGTCGGGAGGACTGAAGCTTTCTTT. Its translation: CASSPTVVGRTEAFF.

CDR3: CASSAGIGGTEAFF. The CDR3 bases are TGCGCCAGCAGTGCTGGCATAGGGGGCACTGAAGCTTTCTTT. The V call is TRBV10-1, the J call TRBJ1-1; possibly TRBD1 for D (6 bases). Trimming pared 4 bases from V and 4 bases from J, leaving 13 bases between. This CDR3 spans 14 amino acids. Germline loops: CDR1 WNHNN, CDR2 SYGVQD (reference sequence).

J is TRBJ2-1 and V is TRBV27; TRBD2 matches 10 bases. Germline V CDR1 and CDR2: MNHEY, SMNVEV (reference sequence). The CDR3 is 17 amino acids. J gave up 3 bases and V 5 bases, and 10 bases lay outside the gene matches. CDR3 sequence: CASSPPLAGVVYNEQFF. The CDR3 DNA reads TGTGCCAGCAGTCCCCCCCTAGCGGGAGTGGTCTACAATGAGCAGTTCTTC.

This clone was seen only a few times. The chain carries TRBV4-3 and TRBJ1-1; D gene uncertain. CDR3 length: 16 residues. Per germline, CDR1 LGHNA and CDR2 YSLEER. Trimming left V 0 bases short and J 1 base short, with 12 bases between. The CDR3 DNA reads TGCGCCAGCAGCCAAGATGCAGGCCCCAGGAACACTGAAGCTTTCTTT. It codes for CASSQDAGPRNTEAFF.

This clone was found a few times. The rearrangement joins TRBV5-1 to TRBJ1-2, with D unclear. The germline V and J ends were trimmed by 0 bases and 8 bases, with 11 bases remaining between them. The CDR3 runs to 13 residues. The germline gives CDR1 SGHRS, CDR2 YFSETQ. This chain's CDR3 is CASSLDLAGGYTF. As DNA, the CDR3 is TGCGCCAGCAGCTTGGACTTGGCGGGGGGCTACACCTTC.

The rearrangement links TRBV18 to TRBJ2-7, with 8 nucleotides matching TRBD1. V trimming: 3 bases; J trimming: 5 bases; junction bases outside the gene matches: 0. The CDR3 totals 12 residues. Germline CDR1 reads KGHSH; CDR2 reads LQKENI. CDR3: CASSPTGDEQYF. Written as DNA, the CDR3 is TGTGCCAGCTCACCGACAGGGGACGAGCAGTACTTC.

This clone appeared once. The J gene is TRBJ2-1, the V gene TRBV12-1; no DNA check was done on the table's D call, TRBD2. TRBV12-1 counts as a pseudogene. The CDR3 consists of 16 residues. DNA for the CDR3: TGTGCCAGCAGCCCTAAGCGGCGTAGCTCCTACAATGAGCAGTTCTTC. It is translated as CASSPKRRSSYNEQFF.

V is TRBV27 and J is TRBJ1-1; TRBD1 is a possible D gene (5 bases). Trimming stripped 0 bases from V and 4 bases from J, with 9 bases between. The CDR3 contains 14 residues. Germline V CDR1 and CDR2: MNHEY, SMNVEV (reference sequence). The CDR3 region has the DNA TGTGCCAGCAGTTTATCGGGACTGAGCACTGAAGCTTTCTTT. It codes for CASSLSGLSTEAFF.